The rows below give T cell receptor beta chains drawn from one sample of a study of T-cell memory formation after mild COVID-19. One entry per CDR3 protein, called by TCRdb with MiXCR from the 5' RACE reads. The profile covers about 140,000 distinct CDR3 sequences, with 11% to 15% appearing a single time and about 30% taken by the ten largest. The specimen sequenced was PBMCs or a T cell subset sorted from them (not recorded which). The receptors come from an adult woman who had mild COVID-19 (a few samples of this study predate the infection). Cell type and time point are not known. CDR3s include the opening cysteine and the closing phenylalanine or tryptophan. A D gene is named only where the DNA matches it firmly. Clone size is shown for a subset of rows, as once, few, many or a class of expanded clone.

TRBD2,TRBV20-1,TRBJ2-1,many,CSARDTASGGADWYEQFF,TGCAGTGCTAGAGATACCGCTAGCGGGGGGGCCGATTGGTATGAGCAGTTCTTC
TRBD2,TRBV15,TRBJ2-7,few,CATSRGDTSSGTYEQYF,TGTGCCACCAGCAGGGGGGACACCTCTAGCGGGACCTACGAGCAGTACTTC
-,TRBV12-3/TRBV12-4,TRBJ2-7,many,CASSLRQGNEIYEQYF,TGTGCCAGCAGTTTACGGCAGGGGAACGAAATTTACGAGCAGTACTTC
-,TRBV6-1,TRBJ1-5,few,CASSYPTGGQEPQHF,TGTGCCAGCAGTTACCCGACAGGTGGGCAAGAGCCCCAGCATTTT
TRBD2,TRBV4-3,TRBJ2-7,-,CASSLERERIGEQYF,TGCGCCAGCAGCCTTGAGCGGGAGCGGATAGGAGAGCAGTACTTC
TRBD2,TRBV2,TRBJ2-3,-,CACSVPSGSTDTQYF,TGTGCCTGCAGTGTACCTAGCGGGAGTACAGATACGCAGTATTTT
-,TRBV4-1,TRBJ1-1,-,CASSRVGGASEAFF,TGCGCCAGCAGCCGCGTGGGAGGGGCCTCTGAAGCTTTCTTT
TRBD1,TRBV18,TRBJ2-1,-,CASSPGTGNNEQFF,TGTGCCAGCTCACCTGGGACAGGGAACAATGAGCAGTTCTTC
-,TRBV7-6,TRBJ2-5,-,CASSLEQAIGETQYF,TGTGCCAGCAGCTTAGAACAGGCCATAGGGGAGACCCAGTACTTC
TRBD1,TRBV7-6,TRBJ2-7,few,CASSRSTGAGEQYF,TGTGCCAGCAGCCGTTCGACAGGGGCCGGCGAGCAGTACTTC
-,TRBV18,TRBJ1-1,-,CASSPLDRVQGTEAFF,TGTGCCAGCTCACCACTCGATCGGGTCCAGGGGACTGAAGCTTTCTTT
TRBD1,TRBV7-6,TRBJ2-7,-,CASSRDRGTNEQYF,TGTGCCAGCAGCCGCGACAGGGGGACGAACGAGCAGTACTTC
-,TRBV19,TRBJ2-7,-,CASSINPAYEQYF,TGTGCCAGTAGTATCAATCCTGCCTACGAGCAGTACTTC
-,TRBV10-3,TRBJ2-7,-,CAISDPELRPYEQYF,TGTGCCATCAGTGACCCGGAACTTCGGCCCTACGAGCAGTACTTC
-,TRBV2,TRBJ2-7,few,CAAGGAGEGSYEQYF,TGTGCCGCCGGCGGGGCAGGGGAGGGCTCCTACGAGCAGTACTTC
-,TRBV5-1,TRBJ2-5,many,CASSSWTEETQYF,TGCGCCAGCAGCTCGTGGACAGAAGAGACCCAGTACTTC
-,TRBV4-3,TRBJ2-2,few,CASSQVRTGELFF,TGCGCCAGCAGCCAAGTGAGGACCGGGGAGCTGTTTTTT
TRBD2,TRBV7-9,TRBJ2-7,few,CASSPSLAANPYEQYF,TGTGCCAGCAGCCCTTCGCTAGCGGCGAACCCCTACGAGCAGTACTTC
-,TRBV12-3/TRBV12-4,TRBJ2-1,-,CASSLSRDSYNEQFF,TGTGCCAGCAGTTTGAGCCGCGACTCCTACAATGAGCAGTTCTTC
-,TRBV4-1,TRBJ2-2,few,CASSQAHGELFF,TGCGCCAGCAGCCAAGCCCACGGGGAGCTGTTTTTT
TRBD1,TRBV7-9,TRBJ2-5,few,CASSQPGQGARETQYF,TGTGCCAGCAGCCAACCGGGACAGGGGGCCCGAGAGACCCAGTACTTC
TRBD1,TRBV5-1,TRBJ2-6,-,CASSLGTGGSGANVLTF,TGCGCCAGCAGCTTGGGAACAGGGGGCTCTGGGGCCAACGTCCTGACTTTC
-,TRBV20-1,TRBJ1-2,-,CSAEFDRYYGYTF,TGCAGTGCCGAATTTGACAGATACTATGGCTACACCTTC
-,TRBV12-3/TRBV12-4,TRBJ2-7,-,CASSPQDGGLVGEQYF,TGTGCCAGCAGCCCCCAGGACGGGGGGCTTGTCGGGGAGCAGTACTTC
TRBD2,TRBV3-1,TRBJ2-2,-,CASTSGGAGELFF,TGTGCCAGCACTAGCGGGGGGGCCGGGGAGCTGTTTTTT
TRBD1,TRBV2,TRBJ2-7,-,CASKHRDRGRREQYF,TGTGCCAGTAAACACCGGGACAGGGGACGTCGCGAGCAGTACTTC
-,TRBV5-1,TRBJ2-1,-,CASSHGGQYNEQFF,TGCGCCAGCAGCCACGGGGGACAGTACAATGAGCAGTTCTTC
TRBD1,TRBV2,TRBJ2-1,-,CASRPLRDRGPGEQFF,TGTGCCAGCAGGCCCCTCCGGGACAGGGGGCCCGGTGAGCAGTTCTTC
-,TRBV21-1,TRBJ2-7,-,CASSKGLAGGSSYEQYF,TGTGCCAGCAGCAAGGGACTAGCGGGAGGAAGCTCCTACGAGCAGTACTTC